The 16 T cell receptor beta chains presented below share a single source sample, sequenced in a study of blood T cell repertoires in COVID-19. Sequencing used immunoSEQ multiplex PCR; TCRdb keeps in-frame clones, though not all of them. This table holds more than 70,000 clones, about 87% found once. Sequencing was done on a sample of peripheral blood. These receptors all come from a man over 45 with active COVID-19.

The chain uses TRBV11-1 and TRBJ2-7, with TRBD1 as a possible D gene (6 bases). Matching the DNA end better, TRBJ2-1 makes the J call doubtful. Germline V CDR1 and CDR2: SGHAT, FQDESV (reference sequence). The CDR3 runs 14 residues. The CDR3 DNA sequence: TGTGCCAGCAGCTTCCGGGACAAACCCTACGAGCAGTTCTTC. Translating it yields CASSFRDKPYEQFF.

This clone was seen a handful of times. CDR3 sequence reads: CASSTTGGSPLHF. The CDR3 DNA is TGTGCCAGCAGTACGACAGGGGGTTCGCCCCTCCACTTT. The chain couples TRBV6-5 to TRBJ1-6; 9 bases are a match to TRBD1. This CDR3 comprises 13 residues. The germline V gene has CDR1 MNHEY and CDR2 SVGAGI. The V segment lost 5 bases and the J segment 13 bases; nucleotides outside the gene matches: 6.

V usage is TRBV5-4 and J usage is TRBJ2-5, with 15 bases identical to TRBD2. The CDR3 loop spans 17 amino acids. Germline trimming cut 1 base from V and 4 bases from J; bases unmatched to any gene: 5. Germline CDR1 SGHNT, CDR2 YYREEE (reference sequence). The CDR3 region has the DNA TGTGCCAGCAGCTTGCGGGGACTAGCGGGAGGACGAGAGACCCAGTACTTC. This sequence encodes CASSLRGLAGGRETQYF.

The gene calls are TRBV2 and TRBJ2-1, with 7 nucleotides matching TRBD2. Germline V gene lookup returns CDR1 SNHLY and CDR2 FYNNEI. V dropped 7 bases and J dropped 11; count of bases not matched to a gene: 11. CDR3 size: 13 residues. CDR3 bases: TGTGCCAGCACCCCTGCGCGGGAGATCAAGCAGTTCTTC. Translation: CASTPAREIKQFF.

J is TRBJ2-2 and V is TRBV19, with D perhaps matching TRBD1 (6 bases). Trimming removed 8 bases from V and 0 bases from J, with 16 bases in between. The CDR3 is made up of 16 amino acids. Germline V CDR1 and CDR2: LNHDA, SQIVND (reference sequence). The CDR3 nucleotides read TGTGCCAGTCAATACAGGGTTAGCTCGAACACCGGGGAGCTGTTTTTT. Amino acid sequence: CASQYRVSSNTGELFF.

The rearrangement links TRBV4-2 to TRBJ2-7; maybe TRBD1 (5 bases). In germline, CDR1 is LGHNA, CDR2 YNFKEQ. The CDR3 consists of 15 residues. The V gene lost 0 bases and the J gene lost 3 bases, with 12 bases spanning the gap. Here the CDR3 reads CASSQDFDRYYEQYF. The DNA for the CDR3 is TGTGCCAGCAGCCAAGATTTTGACAGATACTACGAGCAGTACTTC.

The chain carries TRBV11-2 and TRBJ2-2; D ambiguous. In germline, CDR1 is SGHAT, CDR2 FQNNGV. Trimming shortened V by 1 base and J by 0 bases, and 9 bases separated the two germline ends. This CDR3 contains 16 residues. For the CDR3, the DNA is TGTGCCAGCAGCTTAGGTCCGGGTTCGAACACCGGGGAGCTGTTTTTT. As protein: CASSLGPGSNTGELFF.

The chain's CDR3 is CASSHSGGANTGELFF. The CDR3 DNA sequence: TGTGCCAGCAGCCACTCAGGGGGCGCGAACACCGGGGAGCTGTTTTTT. This chain links TRBV11-3 with TRBJ2-2; TRBD1 agrees at 8 bases. The V segment lost 5 bases and the J segment 0 bases; nucleotides outside the gene matches: 5. CDR1 SGHNT and CDR2 YENEEA come from the germline V gene. The CDR3 runs 16 residues.

V usage is TRBV27 and J usage is TRBJ2-1; 14 bases map to TRBD2. Losses at the gene ends were 7 bases for V and 7 bases for J; bases not matched to a gene: 6. Per germline, CDR1 MNHEY and CDR2 SMNVEV (reference sequence). The CDR3 spans 15 residues. The CDR3 here is CASNFGTSGRNEQFF. The CDR3 DNA is TGTGCCAGCAACTTCGGGACTAGCGGGAGAAATGAGCAGTTCTTC.

The CDR3 spells CASSGLADRQETQYF. CDR3 in DNA: TGTGCCAGCAGTGGACTAGCGGACCGACAAGAGACCCAGTACTTC. V usage is TRBV28 and J usage is TRBJ2-5; 10 nucleotides line up with TRBD2. Germline V gene lookup returns CDR1 MDHEN and CDR2 SYDVKM. Trimming removed 5 bases from V and 2 bases from J; junction bases left unmatched: 5. The CDR3 consists of 15 residues.

This clone is a singleton in its sample. This chain joins TRBV9 and TRBJ2-3, with TRBD2 matching 9 bases. The CDR3 covers 17 residues. V gave up 0 bases and J gave up 8 bases; unmatched junction bases: 13. Per germline, CDR1 SGDLS and CDR2 YYNGEE. CDR3 sequence reads: CASSVDGRLAGSGTQYF. The CDR3 coding sequence is TGTGCCAGCAGCGTAGACGGGCGGCTAGCGGGGTCAGGTACGCAGTATTTT.

The rearrangement joins TRBV6-2 or TRBV6-3 to TRBJ2-7; weak D call: TRBD2 (6 bases). Trimming cost V 4 bases and J 7 bases, with 11 bases left between them. The CDR3 length is 12 residues. The germline CDR1 and CDR2 sequences are MNHEY and SVGEGT. The CDR3 is CASSWEAREQYF. CDR3 bases: TGTGCCAGCAGTTGGGAGGCGAGGGAGCAGTACTTC.

The chain combines TRBV28 with TRBJ1-4, with TRBD1 matching 7 bases. V was pared by 4 bases and J by 2 bases, with 4 bases of the junction left unmatched. The germline gives CDR1 MDHEN, CDR2 SYDVKM. The CDR3 length is 15 residues. CDR3 nucleotides: TGTGCCAGCAGTTCTACAGGGGTCACTAATGAAAAACTGTTTTTT. It encodes CASSSTGVTNEKLFF.

The V gene is TRBV12-3 or TRBV12-4, the J gene TRBJ1-2; 7 bases are shared with TRBD1. The CDR3 sequence is 12 residues long. The V segment lost 5 bases and the J segment 7 bases; nucleotides outside the gene matches: 4. In DNA form, the CDR3 reads TGTGCCAGCAGTGACAGGGTACTTGGCTACACCTTC. This gives the protein CASSDRVLGYTF.

The chain has TRBV18 and TRBJ1-2, with D unclear. The CDR3 totals 12 residues. V lost 1 base, J lost 8 bases, and 8 bases lay in between. The germline CDR1 and CDR2 sequences are KGHSH and LQKENI. In DNA, the CDR3 is TGTGCCAGCTCACCACAGGGAGACGGCTACACCTTC. This sequence encodes CASSPQGDGYTF.

This sequence joins TRBV9 and TRBJ2-1; D may be TRBD2 (6 bases). V was pared by 0 bases and J by 10 bases, with 14 bases between. This CDR3 is 14 amino acids long. Per germline, CDR1 SGDLS and CDR2 YYNGEE. Here the CDR3 DNA reads TGTGCCAGCAGCGTAGACAATGGGGGACTGGAGCAGTTCTTC. Translated, it gives CASSVDNGGLEQFF.